This record looks at one TCR beta chain sequence and its context. The antigen is unknown. Each CDR3 protein is one row after TCRdb ran MiXCR on the 5' RACE reads. The sample lists about 890,000 distinct CDR3 sequences; 10% to 15% were seen once. The data were obtained in a study of identical twins. Study outcomes and limitations: Beta clonotypes that were abundant in cord blood contained fewer insertions, a pattern absent from memory repertoires. Among out-of-frame alpha sequences shared by twins, low generation probability occurred in excess.

V lost 0 bases and J 4 bases, leaving 13 bases between the germline ends. The CDR3 length is 15 residues. Per the germline V gene, CDR1 is SGHKS and CDR2 is YYEKEE (reference sequence). A further study also used this sample, focusing on yellow fever vaccine responses in identical twins.

Sequencing was done on a sample of PBMCs. The chain links TRBV5-5 to TRBJ2-5; tentatively, D is TRBD1 or TRBD2 (5 bases each). This sequence was found in a woman between 18 and 29 years old in good health. In DNA form, the CDR3 reads TGTGCCAGCAGCTTGGGTTGGGGGTCGGGAGAGACCCAGTACTTC. This sequence encodes CASSLGWGSGETQYF.